This T cell receptor (beta chain) came from a study of shared clonotypes between healthy human individuals (dated by TCRdb to about 2020). Regarding the complete study: The cohort included a few men and a couple of women between 18 and 49 years of age. To increase sequencing depth and limit assay-specific biases, TCR repertoire library preparation and sequencing were carried out by different laboratories using diverse techniques. To estimate repertoire size and how much clonotype sharing occurs between individuals, the study deeply sequenced the blood TCR repertoires of roughly 5 healthy adults. For each donor, CD4 naive and CD4 memory were each run on three plates, CD8 naive on two plates, and CD8 memory on one plate. Each donor's leukapheresis produced roughly between about 0.8 and 10 billion PBMCs. General findings and caveats noted by the study authors: Naive subsets generally had larger estimated clonotype richness than memory subsets. When a few donors were compared, the shared fraction of clonotypes was 5% to 6.5% for naive CD4, roughly 3.4% for naive CD8, 2.3% for memory CD4, and less than 0.5% for memory CD8. Sampling was restricted to blood, and TCR repertoires in tissues likely differ from the TCR repertoires found in blood. Because the study included only a small number of donors, the genetic and exposure-history diversity represented was limited. Incomplete sequencing was indicated by rarefaction of sorted-subset datasets, despite the large sequencing depth. Based on pairwise subsampling, the degree of clonotype sharing among donors was expected to be affected by sequencing depth. Compared with non-shared clonotypes, clonotypes shared by all four sorted-subset donors had higher generation probabilities.

Remarks on this clone: It lacks a known antigen. Base qualities are not at hand, and no much larger clone is one base apart.

V is shortened by 5 bases, J by 0 bases, and the region joining them spans 14 bases. The germline V gene (reference sequence) gives CDR1 as SEHNR and CDR2 as FQNEAQ. The CDR3, cysteine through phenylalanine, is 16 amino acids long. This entry keeps only the CDR3 DNA: 48 bases, framed from base 1. Healthy HIV-negative adults with no recently reported acute infections or vaccinations were included as donors. Every donor was a Caucasian adult living in Nashville, Tennessee, USA. CD4+ T cells were enriched by magnetic negative selection; naive cells were then positively selected on CD45RA, and the negative fraction formed the memory subset. Blood was obtained by leukapheresis, after which PBMCs were separated by Ficoll-Histopaque density gradient centrifugation and cryopreserved in liquid nitrogen vapor phase. Analytical flow cytometry was used to check the purity and quantity of each magnetically sorted T cell population. Genomic DNA was isolated from every sorted fraction and measured by UV absorbance on a Nanodrop 2000c.

Using the deep immunoSEQ assay, TCR CDR3 regions were amplified from genomic DNA by multiplex PCR. Genomic DNA extracted from each cell subset was distributed evenly over all wells of several immunoSEQ 96-well plates, and each plate served as one replicate. For sorted subsets, roughly 190 ng of genomic DNA, equivalent to about 30,000 T cell genomes, went into each replicate PCR. Purified libraries were measured with a Qubit 3.0 fluorometer, size-checked on a Bioanalyzer 2100, and measured again with the KAPA Library Quantification kit. A separate single-read 150-cycle Illumina NextSeq 550 flow cell was used to sequence each immunoSEQ 96-well plate. The original methods were these. Because the immunoSEQ output included only junctional sequences and no quality scores, the filtering could not be the same as the filtering used for full-length reads. To assign V/J genes and CDR3, sequences were annotated using PyIR, a Python wrapper for IgBLAST v1.9, with IMGT germline references. Reads were removed for weak V/J assignments (E-value above 1e-6), missing CDR3, stop codons, out-of-frame junctions, or ambiguous translated residues. A V3J clonotype was defined by an identical inferred V gene, J gene, and CDR3 amino acid sequence. Percentage overlap between repertoires was calculated by dividing the number of shared unique clonotypes by the size of the smaller repertoire. Repertoire richness was assessed with RTK rarefaction, the Chao1 estimator, and Recon v2.1 estimates of unobserved clonotypes. Generation probabilities were computed with OLGA for all TCRbeta clonotypes obtained by the gDNA method from several donors. Drawn from immuneACCESS, this table holds only the in-frame rearrangements with V and J called that TCRdb kept. Clones are partly lost; checked studies trace under half to an unresolved V gene and leave the rest unexplained. From that table come the V and J calls and clone size; the DNA was used to work out D and trimming. This sample lists over a million clones; approximately 96% were detected once. About 1% of the sample lies in the top ten.

The rearrangement combines TRBV7-9 with TRBJ2-4, and possibly TRBD2, on 6 matching bases. The clonotype originates from a man aged 25 to 40 in good health. Sequencing input: naive CD4+ T cells sorted from blood. The sample's cell subset or site label is to be understood as: CD45RA+ positively selected. CDR3 sequence: CASSPGTLLAKNIQYF. The bases are TGTGCCAGCAGCCCGGGGACTCTTCTAGCCAAAAACATTCAGTACTTC.